The 5 T cell receptor beta chains listed next were all sequenced from one sample in a study of cytomegalovirus exposure and HLA in healthy donors. Amplification used 60 Vbeta primers and 13 Jbeta primers. Assay used: immunoSEQ multiplex PCR; TCRdb lists only in-frame clones, some missing. The data show approximately 140,000 clones, roughly three quarters seen once. Sequencing was performed on PBMCs. Receptors were obtained from a human donor in good health.

The rearrangement uses TRBV9 and TRBJ1-1, with a weak D call TRBD1 (5 bases). The CDR3 length is 14 residues. V lost 3 bases to trimming and J lost 7 bases, with 16 bases between them. Germline CDR1 SGDLS, CDR2 YYNGEE. CDR3 DNA: TGTGCCAGCAGCGAGATCCTGACAGTAGGTGAAGCTTTCTTT. It yields the protein CASSEILTVGEAFF.

The gene calls are TRBV2 and TRBJ1-2, with TRBD1 identical over 7 bases. V shed 6 bases and J 7 bases; nucleotides not matched to a gene: 14. The length of the CDR3 is 15 residues. CDR1 is SNHLY, CDR2 FYNNEI, per germline. CDR3 coding DNA: TGTGCCAGCAGAAGAACGGGACAGCCGTTAGGTGGCTACACCTTC. It encodes CASRRTGQPLGGYTF.

This clone appeared a few times. This chain joins TRBV5-1 and TRBJ1-1; 7 positions agree with TRBD1. Germline CDR1 SGHRS, CDR2 YFSETQ. The CDR3 is 13 amino acids. V was pared by 4 bases and J by 8 bases, with 8 bases of the junction left unmatched. The CDR3 is CASSLTGSFEAFF. Here the CDR3 DNA reads TGCGCCAGCAGCCTGACAGGGTCTTTCGAAGCTTTCTTT. The variable domain in full, completed from reference TRBV5-1 and TRBJ1-1, reads KAGVTQTPRYLIKTRGQQVTLSCSPISGHRSVSWYQQTPGQGLQFLFEYFSETQRNKGNFPGRFSGRQFSNSRSEMNVSTLELGDSALYLCASSLTGSFEAFFGQGTRLTVV.

In this sample, this clone turned up a few times. This sequence joins TRBV11-3 and TRBJ2-3; D is undetermined. The CDR3 has 15 residues. V dropped 4 bases and J dropped 2 bases, with 13 bases sitting between them. Germline CDR1 SGHNT, CDR2 YENEEA. CDR3 residues: CASSSPHWLTDTQYF. The CDR3 region has the DNA TGTGCCAGCAGCTCCCCTCATTGGCTCACAGATACGCAGTATTTT.

The CDR3, as DNA: TGTGCCAGTAGTATAGGGGGAGACGATCAGCCCCAGCATTTT. As protein: CASSIGGDDQPQHF. The chain employs TRBV19 and TRBJ1-5, with D hard to call. CDR1 and CDR2 (germline): LNHDA, SQIVND (reference sequence). Trimming took off 1 base at V and 5 bases at J, with 9 bases between the two ends. The CDR3 spans 14 residues.